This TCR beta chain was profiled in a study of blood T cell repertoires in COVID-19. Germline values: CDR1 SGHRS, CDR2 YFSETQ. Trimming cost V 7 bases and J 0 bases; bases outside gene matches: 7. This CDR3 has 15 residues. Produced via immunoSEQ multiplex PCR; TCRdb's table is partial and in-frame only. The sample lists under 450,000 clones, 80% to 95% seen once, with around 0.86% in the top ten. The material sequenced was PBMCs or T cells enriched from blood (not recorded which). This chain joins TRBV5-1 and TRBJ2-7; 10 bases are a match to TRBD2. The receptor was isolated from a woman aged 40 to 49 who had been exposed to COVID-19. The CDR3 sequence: CASANLAGGSYEQYF. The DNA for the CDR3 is TGCGCCAGCGCTAACTTAGCGGGAGGCTCCTACGAGCAGTACTTC.